This paragraph covers one T cell receptor beta chain sequence. TCRdb's table, derived via immunoSEQ multiplex PCR, lists solely in-frame clones and lacks some. The sample holds about 150,000 clones; approximately 86% are singletons and the top ten take 6.5% to 9%. This sample was taken from a study of blood T cell repertoires in COVID-19. Whole-study context: The United States, Italy and Spain were the sources of the acute and convalescent COVID-19 samples.

This CDR3 comprises 14 residues. With V trimmed by 2 bases and J by 2 bases, 0 bases remained unmatched. Germline V gene lookup returns CDR1 KGHSH and CDR2 LQKENI. Specimen: peripheral blood. The rearrangement joins TRBV18 to TRBJ2-7; 10 bases line up with TRBD1. This receptor was identified in a woman aged 80 or older with COVID-19, enrolled during active disease. The chain's CDR3 is CASSPGTGAYEQYF. As DNA, the CDR3 is TGTGCCAGCTCACCAGGGACAGGGGCCTACGAGCAGTACTTC.